This T cell receptor beta chain was obtained from a study of T cells in Graves' hyperthyroidism and ophthalmopathy. RNA transcripts served as the template for amplifying TCR beta CDR3 regions. Primed by the HTBI set, a first-round RT-PCR was run on the TCR CDR3. MiXCR was run by TCRdb on the multiplex PCR reads, yielding one entry per CDR3 protein. The sample shows roughly 500,000 distinct CDR3 sequences, 40% to 55% of them seen only once. Study-level points and caveats: The majority of expanded thyroid clonotypes above 0.001 also appeared in blood. A 13 V-J model separated ophthalmopathy from stable hyperthyroidism.

There are 11 residues in the CDR3. The ends were cut back, 1 base at V and 3 bases at J, with 3 bases in the middle. Looked up from germline, CDR1 is SQVTM and CDR2 is ANQGSEA. This clonotype was seen at least ten times. Its antigen is undetermined. The sequenced sample was peripheral blood or thyroid tissue (not recorded which). This rearrangement joins TRBV29-1 to TRBJ1-1; no clear D. This TCR was sampled from an adult woman with Graves' disease, either hyperthyroidism or ophthalmopathy (not recorded which). The CDR3: CSVEGDTEAFF. CDR3 sequence (DNA): TGCAGCGTTGAAGGGGACACTGAAGCTTTCTTT.